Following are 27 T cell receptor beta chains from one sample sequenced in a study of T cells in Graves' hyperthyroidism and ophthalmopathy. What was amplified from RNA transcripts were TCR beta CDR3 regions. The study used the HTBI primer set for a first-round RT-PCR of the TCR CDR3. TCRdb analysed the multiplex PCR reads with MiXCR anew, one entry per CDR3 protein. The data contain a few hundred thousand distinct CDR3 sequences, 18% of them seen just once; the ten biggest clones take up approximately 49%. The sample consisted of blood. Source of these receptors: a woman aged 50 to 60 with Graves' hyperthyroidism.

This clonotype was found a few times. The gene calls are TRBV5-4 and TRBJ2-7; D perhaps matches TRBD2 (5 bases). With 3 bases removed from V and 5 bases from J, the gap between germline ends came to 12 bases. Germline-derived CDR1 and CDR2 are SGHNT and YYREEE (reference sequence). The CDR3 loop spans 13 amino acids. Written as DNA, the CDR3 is TGTGCCAGCAGCTGGAGAGGGAACCACGAGCAGTACTTC. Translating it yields CASSWRGNHEQYF. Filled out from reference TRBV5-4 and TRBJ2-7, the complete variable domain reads ETGVTQSPTHLIKTRGQQVTLRCSSQSGHNTVSWYQQALGQGPQFIFQYYREEENGRGNFPPRFSGLQFPNYSSELNVNALELDDSALYLCASSWRGNHEQYFGPGTRLTVT.

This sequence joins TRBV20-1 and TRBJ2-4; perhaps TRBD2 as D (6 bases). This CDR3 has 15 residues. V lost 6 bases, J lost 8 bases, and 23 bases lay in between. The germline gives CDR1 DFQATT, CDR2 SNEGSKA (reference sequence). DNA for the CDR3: TGCAGTGCGCCTGCTTACGGGAGAAGCCGAGACATTCAGTACTTC. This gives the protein CSAPAYGRSRDIQYF.

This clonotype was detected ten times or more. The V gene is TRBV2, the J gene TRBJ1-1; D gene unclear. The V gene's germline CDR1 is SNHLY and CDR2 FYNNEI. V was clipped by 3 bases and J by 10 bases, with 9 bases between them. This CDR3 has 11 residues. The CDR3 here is CASSEAARAFF. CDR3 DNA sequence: TGTGCCAGCAGTGAGGCAGCGCGAGCTTTCTTT.

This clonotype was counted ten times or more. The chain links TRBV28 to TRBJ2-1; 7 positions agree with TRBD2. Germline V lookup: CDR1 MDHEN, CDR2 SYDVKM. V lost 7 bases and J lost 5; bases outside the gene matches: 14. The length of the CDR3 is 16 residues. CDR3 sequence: CASNPTSGLGHNEQFF. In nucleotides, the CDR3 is TGTGCCAGCAACCCAACCAGTGGACTAGGGCACAATGAGCAGTTCTTC.

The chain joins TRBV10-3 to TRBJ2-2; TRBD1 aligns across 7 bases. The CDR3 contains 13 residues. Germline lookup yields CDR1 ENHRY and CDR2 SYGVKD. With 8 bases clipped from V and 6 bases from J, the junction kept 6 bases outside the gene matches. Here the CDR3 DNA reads TGTGCCATCCGACAGGGCCACTCCGGGGAGCTGTTTTTT. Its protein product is CAIRQGHSGELFF.

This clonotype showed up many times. The CDR3 reads CASSYYGTGGEETQYF. CDR3 coding DNA: TGTGCCAGCAGTTACTATGGGACAGGGGGCGAGGAGACCCAGTACTTC. V and J are TRBV6-5 and TRBJ2-5, with 12 bases fitting TRBD1. The CDR3 sequence is 16 residues long. Unmatched junction bases numbered 5, after V lost 1 base and J lost 5 bases. The germline V gene has CDR1 MNHEY and CDR2 SVGAGI.

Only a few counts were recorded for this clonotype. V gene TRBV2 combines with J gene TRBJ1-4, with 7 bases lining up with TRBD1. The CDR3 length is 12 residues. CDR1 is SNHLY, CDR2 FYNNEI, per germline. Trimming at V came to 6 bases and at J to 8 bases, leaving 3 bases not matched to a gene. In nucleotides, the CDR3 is TGTGCCAGCAGGGGACAGAGAGAAAAACTGTTTTTT. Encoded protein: CASRGQREKLFF.

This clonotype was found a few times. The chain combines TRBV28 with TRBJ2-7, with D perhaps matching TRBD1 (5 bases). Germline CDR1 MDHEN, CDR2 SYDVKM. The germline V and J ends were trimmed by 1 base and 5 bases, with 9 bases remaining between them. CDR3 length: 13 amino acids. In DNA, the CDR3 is TGTGCCAGCAGTTTATTTGACAGAAACGAGCAGTACTTC. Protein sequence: CASSLFDRNEQYF.

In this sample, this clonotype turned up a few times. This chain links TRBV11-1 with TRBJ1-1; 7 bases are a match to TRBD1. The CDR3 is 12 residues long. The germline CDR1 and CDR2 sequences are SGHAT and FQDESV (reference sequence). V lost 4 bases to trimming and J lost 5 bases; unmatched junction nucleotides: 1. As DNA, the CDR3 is TGTGCCAGCAGCTCGGGACAGACTGAAGCTTTCTTT. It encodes CASSSGQTEAFF.

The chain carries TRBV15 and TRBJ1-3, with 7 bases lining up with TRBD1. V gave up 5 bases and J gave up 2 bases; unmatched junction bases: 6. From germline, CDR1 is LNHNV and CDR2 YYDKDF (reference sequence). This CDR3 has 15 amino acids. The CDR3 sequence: CATSGDRNTGNTIYF. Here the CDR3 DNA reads TGTGCCACCAGCGGGGACAGAAACACTGGAAACACCATATATTTT.

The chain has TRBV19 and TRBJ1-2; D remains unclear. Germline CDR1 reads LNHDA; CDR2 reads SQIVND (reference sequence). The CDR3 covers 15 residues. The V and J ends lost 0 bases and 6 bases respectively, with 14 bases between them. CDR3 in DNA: TGTGCCAGTAGTATAGATCGGAAGGCTTATCATGGCTACACCTTC. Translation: CASSIDRKAYHGYTF.

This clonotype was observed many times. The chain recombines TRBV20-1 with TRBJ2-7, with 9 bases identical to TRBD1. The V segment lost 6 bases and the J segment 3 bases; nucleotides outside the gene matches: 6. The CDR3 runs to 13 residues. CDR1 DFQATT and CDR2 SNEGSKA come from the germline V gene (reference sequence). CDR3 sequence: CSAPGQGRYEQYF. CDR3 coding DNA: TGCAGTGCGCCGGGACAGGGCCGCTACGAGCAGTACTTC.

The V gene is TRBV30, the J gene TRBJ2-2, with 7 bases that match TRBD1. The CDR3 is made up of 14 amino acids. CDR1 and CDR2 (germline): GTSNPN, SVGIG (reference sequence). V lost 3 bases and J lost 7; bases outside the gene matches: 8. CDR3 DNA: TGTGCCTGGAGCGAGACAGGGTCGGTCGGGGAGCTGTTTTTT. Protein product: CAWSETGSVGELFF.

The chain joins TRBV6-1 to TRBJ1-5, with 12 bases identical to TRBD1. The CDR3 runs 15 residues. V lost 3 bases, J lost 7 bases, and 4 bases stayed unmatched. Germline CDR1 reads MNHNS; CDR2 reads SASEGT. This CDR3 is CASSDPGTGGQPQHF. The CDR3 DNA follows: TGTGCCAGCAGTGACCCCGGGACAGGGGGCCAGCCCCAGCATTTT.

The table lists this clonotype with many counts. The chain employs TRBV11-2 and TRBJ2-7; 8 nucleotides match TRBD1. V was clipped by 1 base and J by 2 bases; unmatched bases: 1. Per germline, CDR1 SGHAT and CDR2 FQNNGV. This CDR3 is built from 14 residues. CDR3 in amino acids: CASSLGQGPYEQYV. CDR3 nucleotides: TGTGCCAGCAGCTTAGGACAGGGGCCCTACGAGCAGTACGTC.

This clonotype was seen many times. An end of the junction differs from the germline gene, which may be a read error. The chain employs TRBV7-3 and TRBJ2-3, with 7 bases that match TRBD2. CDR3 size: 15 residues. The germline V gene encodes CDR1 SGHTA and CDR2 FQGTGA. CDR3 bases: TGTGCCAGCAGCCTAACGGGACTAAGCACAGATACGCAGTATTTT. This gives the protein CASSLTGLSTDTQYF. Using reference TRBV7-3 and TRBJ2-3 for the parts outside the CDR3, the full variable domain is GAGVSQTPSNKVTEKGKYVELRCDPISGHTALYWYRQSLGQGPEFLIYFQGTGAADDSGLPNDRFFAVRPEGSVSTLKIQRTERGDSAVYLCASSLTGLSTDTQYFGPGTRLTVL.

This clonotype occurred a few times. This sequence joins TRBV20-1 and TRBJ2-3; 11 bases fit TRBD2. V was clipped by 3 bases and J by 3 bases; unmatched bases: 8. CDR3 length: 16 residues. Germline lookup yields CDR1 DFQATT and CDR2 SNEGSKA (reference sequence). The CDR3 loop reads CSASGSSGGFTDTQYF. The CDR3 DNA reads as TGCAGTGCTAGCGGATCTAGCGGGGGGTTTACAGATACGCAGTATTTT.

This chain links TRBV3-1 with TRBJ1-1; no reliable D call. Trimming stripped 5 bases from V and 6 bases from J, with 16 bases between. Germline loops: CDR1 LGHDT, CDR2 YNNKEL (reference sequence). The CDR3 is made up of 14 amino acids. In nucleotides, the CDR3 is TGTGCCAGCAGCTACCTGCGGTCGGGCTCTGAAGCTTTCTTT. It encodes CASSYLRSGSEAFF.

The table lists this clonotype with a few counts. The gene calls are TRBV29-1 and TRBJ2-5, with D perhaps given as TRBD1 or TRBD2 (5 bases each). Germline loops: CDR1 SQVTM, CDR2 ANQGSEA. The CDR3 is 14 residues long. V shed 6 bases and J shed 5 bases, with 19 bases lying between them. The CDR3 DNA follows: TGCAGCGTGGGGGTCGAATCCAGAGCGGAGACCCAGTACTTC. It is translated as CSVGVESRAETQYF.

CDR3 in DNA: TGCAGTGCTAGAGGGAACAGAGTCCAAGAGACCCAGTACTTC. It is translated as CSARGNRVQETQYF. This chain joins TRBV20-1 and TRBJ2-5; the D is unclear. The CDR3 is made up of 14 amino acids. Trimming removed 1 base at V and 1 base at J, with 10 bases between. Germline assignment: CDR1 DFQATT and CDR2 SNEGSKA (reference sequence).

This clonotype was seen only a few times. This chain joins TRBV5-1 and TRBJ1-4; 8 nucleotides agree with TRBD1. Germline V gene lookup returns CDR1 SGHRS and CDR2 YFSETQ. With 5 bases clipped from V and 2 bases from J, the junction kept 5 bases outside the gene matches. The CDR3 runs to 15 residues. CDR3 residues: CASRPTGATNEKLFF. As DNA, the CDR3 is TGCGCCAGCAGACCGACAGGGGCGACTAATGAAAAACTGTTTTTT.

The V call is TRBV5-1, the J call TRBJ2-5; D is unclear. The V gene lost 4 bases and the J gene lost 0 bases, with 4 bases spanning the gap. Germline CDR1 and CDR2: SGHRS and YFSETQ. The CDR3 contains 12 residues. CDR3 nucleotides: TGCGCCAGCAGCAAGTACCAAGAGACCCAGTACTTC. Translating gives CASSKYQETQYF. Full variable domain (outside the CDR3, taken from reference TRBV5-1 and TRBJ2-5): KAGVTQTPRYLIKTRGQQVTLSCSPISGHRSVSWYQQTPGQGLQFLFEYFSETQRNKGNFPGRFSGRQFSNSRSEMNVSTLELGDSALYLCASSKYQETQYFGPGTRLLVL.

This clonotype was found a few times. CDR3 region: CATSKGPLYNEQFF. CDR3 DNA sequence: TGTGCCACCAGCAAGGGCCCCCTGTACAATGAGCAGTTCTTC. The V and J genes are TRBV24-1 and TRBJ2-1, with D hard to call. V shed 7 bases and J shed 4 bases, with 13 bases lying between them. The CDR3 runs to 14 residues. The germline V gene encodes CDR1 KGHDR and CDR2 SFDVKD.

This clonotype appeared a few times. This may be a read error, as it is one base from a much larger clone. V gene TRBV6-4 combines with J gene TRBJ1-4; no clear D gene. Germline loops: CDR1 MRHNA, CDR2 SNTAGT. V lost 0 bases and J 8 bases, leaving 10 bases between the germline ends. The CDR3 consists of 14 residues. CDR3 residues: CASSDSEVKEKLFF. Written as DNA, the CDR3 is TGTGCCAGCAGTGACTCAGAGGTCAAAGAAAAACTGTTTTTT.

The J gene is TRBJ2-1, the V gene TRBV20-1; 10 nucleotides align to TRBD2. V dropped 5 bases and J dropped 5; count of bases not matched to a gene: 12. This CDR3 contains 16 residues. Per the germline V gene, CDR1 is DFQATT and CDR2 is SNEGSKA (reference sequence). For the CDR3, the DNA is TGCAGTGCTCTCCAAAGGGCTAGCGGGAGAGACAATGAGCAGTTCTTC. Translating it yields CSALQRASGRDNEQFF.

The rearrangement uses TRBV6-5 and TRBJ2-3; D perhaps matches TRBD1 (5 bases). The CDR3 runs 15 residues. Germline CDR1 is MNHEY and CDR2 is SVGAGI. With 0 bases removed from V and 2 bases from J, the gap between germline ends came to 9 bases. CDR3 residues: CASSYSGQNTDTQYF. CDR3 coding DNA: TGTGCCAGCAGTTACTCGGGGCAGAACACAGATACGCAGTATTTT.

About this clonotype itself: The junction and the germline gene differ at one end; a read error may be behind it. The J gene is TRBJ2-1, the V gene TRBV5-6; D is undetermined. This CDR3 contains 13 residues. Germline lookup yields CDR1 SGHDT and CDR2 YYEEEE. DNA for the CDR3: TGTGCCAGCAGGTTCGACTCCTGCAATGAGCAGTTCTTC. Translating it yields CASRFDSCNEQFF.